Shown below are 10 T cell receptor beta chains from a single sample sequenced in a study of spatial heterogeneity in lung cancer. TCRdb independently ran MiXCR on the 5' RACE reads; one entry per CDR3 protein. The table has roughly 13,000 distinct CDR3 sequences, less than 4.5% seen once. As to time point: sample taken at primary tumor resection. The source was PBMCs, collected at surgery. Source of these receptors: a male donor with early-stage non-small cell lung cancer.

Ten or more counts support this clonotype. The rearrangement links TRBV11-2 to TRBJ2-7; 9 bases line up with TRBD1. V shed 4 bases, J shed 5 bases, and the junction held 9 bases outside the gene matches. CDR1 is SGHAT and CDR2 is FQNNGV in the germline V gene. CDR3 size: 15 residues. The CDR3 nucleotides read TGTGCCAGCAGCTCCCCGGGACAGGGTGTTCACGAGCAGTACTTC. Its protein product is CASSSPGQGVHEQYF.

This clonotype was recorded many times. The gene calls are TRBV7-2 and TRBJ1-2, with TRBD1 matching over 7 bases. The CDR3 consists of 13 residues. Germline-derived CDR1 and CDR2 are SGHTA and FQGNSA. V trimming: 4 bases; J trimming: 7 bases; junction bases outside the gene matches: 6. CDR3 region: CASSSRQGRGYTF. The CDR3 DNA reads as TGTGCCAGCAGCTCCCGACAGGGCCGTGGCTACACCTTC.

This clonotype has at least ten counts. This chain uses TRBV7-2 with TRBJ2-1; perhaps TRBD1 as D (5 bases). The CDR3 runs to 14 residues. Trimming stripped 1 base from V and 6 bases from J, with 10 bases between. In germline, CDR1 is SGHTA, CDR2 FQGNSA. The CDR3 region is CASSLEARANEQFF. As DNA, the CDR3 is TGTGCCAGCAGCTTAGAAGCCAGGGCCAATGAGCAGTTCTTC.

There are many counts of this clonotype. This rearrangement joins TRBV12-3 or TRBV12-4 to TRBJ1-3; 7 bases map to TRBD1. Losses at the gene ends were 10 bases for V and 4 bases for J; bases not matched to a gene: 13. This CDR3 is built from 15 residues. The CDR3 reads CATKQQGLGGNTIYF. CDR3 nucleotides: TGTGCCACCAAACAACAGGGGCTAGGAGGAAACACCATATATTTT.

This clonotype was recorded at least ten times. The V gene is TRBV28, the J gene TRBJ2-1; 13 nucleotides agree with TRBD2. Trimming at V came to 8 bases and at J to 10 bases, leaving 14 bases not matched to a gene. CDR3 length: 16 amino acids. Germline V gives CDR1 MDHEN, CDR2 SYDVKM. CDR3 sequence reads: CASLRRRLAGGVEQFF. In DNA form, the CDR3 reads TGTGCCAGCCTTAGAAGGCGACTAGCGGGAGGCGTAGAGCAGTTCTTC.

Many counts were recorded for this clonotype. This chain links TRBV6-5 with TRBJ2-1; TRBD2 might be the D (8 bases). Germline loops: CDR1 MNHEY, CDR2 SVGAGI. The CDR3 loop spans 18 amino acids. Trimming left V 5 bases short and J 7 bases short, with 27 bases between. As DNA, the CDR3 is TGTGCCAGCAGTACCGACAGGGTCTGGAGCGGGAGATTGAATGAGCAGTTCTTC. Residues: CASSTDRVWSGRLNEQFF.

This clonotype was picked up a small number of times. The chain uses TRBV7-2 and TRBJ2-3; 13 bases map to TRBD2. Germline V lookup: CDR1 SGHTA, CDR2 FQGNSA. There are 15 residues in the CDR3. With V trimmed by 1 base and J by 6 bases, 1 base remained unmatched. This chain's CDR3 is CASSLEGLAGDTQYF. The CDR3 nucleotides read TGTGCCAGCAGCTTAGAGGGACTAGCGGGGGATACGCAGTATTTT.

Ten or more counts support this clonotype. V gene TRBV5-1 combines with J gene TRBJ2-3, with 14 positions matching TRBD2. V was pared by 3 bases and J by 5 bases, with 5 bases of the junction left unmatched. Germline values: CDR1 SGHRS, CDR2 YFSETQ. This CDR3 spans 16 amino acids. The CDR3 nucleotides read TGCGCCAGCAGCTCCTCGACTAGCGGGAGGGGAGATACGCAGTATTTT. It encodes CASSSSTSGRGDTQYF.

This clonotype was seen many times. The V and J genes are TRBV7-2 and TRBJ2-1, with 14 bases fitting TRBD2. The CDR3 has 15 amino acids. CDR1 SGHTA and CDR2 FQGNSA come from the germline V gene. V dropped 5 bases and J dropped 7; count of bases not matched to a gene: 4. CDR3: CASSQGLAGGNEQFF. The CDR3 coding sequence is TGTGCCAGCAGCCAAGGACTAGCGGGAGGTAATGAGCAGTTCTTC.

This clonotype was seen a few times. This chain connects TRBV28 to TRBJ2-2; 10 positions match TRBD2. Germline CDR1 and CDR2: MDHEN and SYDVKM. V was clipped by 6 bases and J by 0 bases; unmatched bases: 10. The CDR3 has 18 residues. CDR3 loop: CASSSRSGRAANTGELFF. The CDR3 coding sequence is TGTGCCAGCAGCTCGAGGAGCGGGAGGGCCGCGAACACCGGGGAGCTGTTTTTT.